This T cell receptor beta chain emerged from a study of molecular identifiers for immune sequencing clone quantification. There are 16 residues in the CDR3. Germline V gene sequence: CDR1 MNHEY, CDR2 SVGAGI. Trimming left V 0 bases short and J 4 bases short, with 13 bases between. Based on a CD8+CD4-CCR7+CD45RA+ profile, naive CD8 T cells were sorted. TCRdb fed the PCR reads into MiXCR, producing one record per CDR3 protein. The table lists approximately 36,000 distinct CDR3 sequences, under 20% of them singletons. This receptor was taken from a human donor in good health. Some libraries in this study had Jurkat cell RNA spiked in. What was sequenced was naive CD8+ T cells from blood, with Jurkat cell RNA spiked in. Specified subset: FACS-sorted CD8+CD4-CCR7+CD45RA+ naive T cells. The chain employs TRBV6-5 and TRBJ1-3, with D possibly being TRBD1 (5 bases). The CDR3 nucleotides are TGTGCCAGCAGTTACTCTTCAGGGCTGGAGGGAAACACCATATATTTT. This encodes CASSYSSGLEGNTIYF.